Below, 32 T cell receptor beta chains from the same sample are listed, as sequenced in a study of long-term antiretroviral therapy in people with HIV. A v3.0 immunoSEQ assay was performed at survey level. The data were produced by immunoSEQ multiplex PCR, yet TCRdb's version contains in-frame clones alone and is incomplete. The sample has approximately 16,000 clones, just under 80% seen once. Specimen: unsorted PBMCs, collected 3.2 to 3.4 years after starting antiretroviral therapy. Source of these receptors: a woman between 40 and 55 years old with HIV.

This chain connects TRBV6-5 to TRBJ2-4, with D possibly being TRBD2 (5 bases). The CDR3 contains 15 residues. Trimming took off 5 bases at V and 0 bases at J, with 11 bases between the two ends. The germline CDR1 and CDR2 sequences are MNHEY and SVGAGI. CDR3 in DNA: TGTGCCAGCAGTACCACTAGACTAGCCAAAAACATTCAGTACTTC. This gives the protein CASSTTRLAKNIQYF.

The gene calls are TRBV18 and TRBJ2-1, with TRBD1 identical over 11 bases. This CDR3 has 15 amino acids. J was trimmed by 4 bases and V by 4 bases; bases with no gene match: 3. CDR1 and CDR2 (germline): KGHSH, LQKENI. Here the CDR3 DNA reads TGTGCCAGCTCACTAGGGACAGGGGGGTACAATGAGCAGTTCTTC. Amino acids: CASSLGTGGYNEQFF.

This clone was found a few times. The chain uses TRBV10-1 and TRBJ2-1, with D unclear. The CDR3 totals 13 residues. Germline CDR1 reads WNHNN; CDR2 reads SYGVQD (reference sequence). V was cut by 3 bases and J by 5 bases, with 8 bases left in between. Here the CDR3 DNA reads TGCGCCAGCAGTGAACTCGCAGACAATGAGCAGTTCTTC. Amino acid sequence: CASSELADNEQFF.

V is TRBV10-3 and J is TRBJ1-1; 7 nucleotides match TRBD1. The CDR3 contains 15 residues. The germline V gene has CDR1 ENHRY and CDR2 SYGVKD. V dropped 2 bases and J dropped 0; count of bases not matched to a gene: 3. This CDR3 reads CAISERTGVNTEAFF. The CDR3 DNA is TGTGCCATCAGTGAGCGGACAGGTGTGAACACTGAAGCTTTCTTT.

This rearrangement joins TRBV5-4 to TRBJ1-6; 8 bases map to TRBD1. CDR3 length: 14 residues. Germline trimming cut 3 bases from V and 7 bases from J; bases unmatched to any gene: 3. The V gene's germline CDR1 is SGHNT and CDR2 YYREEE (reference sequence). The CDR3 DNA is TGTGCCAGCAGCTCCGGACAGGGAAATTCACCCCTCCACTTT. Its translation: CASSSGQGNSPLHF.

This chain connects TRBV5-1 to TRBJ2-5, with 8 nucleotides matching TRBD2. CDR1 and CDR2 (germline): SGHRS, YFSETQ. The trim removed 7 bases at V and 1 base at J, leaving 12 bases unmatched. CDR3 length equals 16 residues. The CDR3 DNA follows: TGCGCCAGCTCCCTCGTTGGCGGGGGGTTCCAAGAGACCCAGTACTTC. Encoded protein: CASSLVGGGFQETQYF. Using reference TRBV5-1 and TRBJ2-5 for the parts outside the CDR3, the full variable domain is KAGVTQTPRYLIKTRGQQVTLSCSPISGHRSVSWYQQTPGQGLQFLFEYFSETQRNKGNFPGRFSGRQFSNSRSEMNVSTLELGDSALYLCASSLVGGGFQETQYFGPGTRLLVL.

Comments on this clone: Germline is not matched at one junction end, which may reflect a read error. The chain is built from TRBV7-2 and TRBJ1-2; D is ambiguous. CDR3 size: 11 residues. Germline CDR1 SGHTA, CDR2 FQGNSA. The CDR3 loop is CASSPGGRQAF. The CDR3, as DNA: TGTGCCAGCAGCCCAGGAGGTAGACAAGCCTTC.

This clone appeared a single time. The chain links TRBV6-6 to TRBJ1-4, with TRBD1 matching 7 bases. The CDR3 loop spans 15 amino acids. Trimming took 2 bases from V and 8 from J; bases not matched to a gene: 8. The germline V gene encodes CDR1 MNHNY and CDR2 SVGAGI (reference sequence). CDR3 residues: CASSYPTGSYEKLFF. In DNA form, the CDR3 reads TGTGCCAGCAGTTACCCGACAGGGAGTTACGAAAAACTGTTTTTT.

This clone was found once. The CDR3 DNA is TGTGCCAGCAGTCACCGAGGAGGAGTCTACGGCACTGAAGCTTTCTTT. Protein product: CASSHRGGVYGTEAFF. This chain links TRBV6-6 with TRBJ1-1, with unresolved D. Germline CDR1 MNHNY, CDR2 SVGAGI (reference sequence). The CDR3 runs 16 residues. Trimming left V 5 bases short and J 4 bases short, with 20 bases between.

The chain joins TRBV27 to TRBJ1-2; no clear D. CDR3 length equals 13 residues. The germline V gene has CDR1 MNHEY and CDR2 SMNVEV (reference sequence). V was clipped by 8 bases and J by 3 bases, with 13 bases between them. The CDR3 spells CASSLSGDYGYTF. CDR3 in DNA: TGTGCCAGCTCCTTGTCGGGAGACTATGGCTACACCTTC.

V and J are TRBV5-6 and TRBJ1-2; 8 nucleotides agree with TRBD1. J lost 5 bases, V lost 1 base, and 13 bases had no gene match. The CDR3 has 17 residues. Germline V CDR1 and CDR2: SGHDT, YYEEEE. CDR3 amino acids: CASSLWAGGSGPYGYTF. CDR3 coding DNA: TGTGCCAGCAGCTTGTGGGCAGGGGGCTCAGGGCCGTATGGCTACACCTTC.

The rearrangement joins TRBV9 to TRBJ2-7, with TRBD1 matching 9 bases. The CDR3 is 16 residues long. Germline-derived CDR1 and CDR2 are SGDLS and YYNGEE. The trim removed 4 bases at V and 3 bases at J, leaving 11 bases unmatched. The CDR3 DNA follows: TGTGCCAGCAGCCGAACAGAGGGACAGGGAAGCTACGAGCAGTACTTC. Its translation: CASSRTEGQGSYEQYF. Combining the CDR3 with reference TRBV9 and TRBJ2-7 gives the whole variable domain DSGVTQTPKHLITATGQRVTLRCSPRSGDLSVYWYQQSLDQGLQFLIQYYNGEERAKGNILERFSAQQFPDLHSELNLSSLELGDSALYFCASSRTEGQGSYEQYFGPGTRLTVT.

In nucleotides, the CDR3 is TGTGCCAGCAGTGTAGCGGGGGGGCGGACAGAGACCCAGTACTTC. This codes for CASSVAGGRTETQYF. This chain connects TRBV2 to TRBJ2-5; 11 positions match TRBD2. The ends lost 4 bases at V and 4 bases at J; junction bases unmatched: 5. This CDR3 is 15 amino acids long. The germline gives CDR1 SNHLY, CDR2 FYNNEI.

For the CDR3, the DNA is TGTGCCAGCAGCTTGGGGGACAGGGCCTACTATGGCTACACCTTC. This gives the protein CASSLGDRAYYGYTF. The genes are TRBV5-6 and TRBJ1-2, with 9 bases matching TRBD1. Germline lookup yields CDR1 SGHDT and CDR2 YYEEEE. This CDR3 is built from 15 residues. Unmatched junction bases numbered 3, after V lost 0 bases and J lost 3 bases. Looking up the rest from reference TRBV5-6 and TRBJ1-2 gives the full variable domain: DAGVTQSPTHLIKTRGQQVTLRCSPKSGHDTVSWYQQALGQGPQFIFQYYEEEERQRGNFPDRFSGHQFPNYSSELNVNALLLGDSALYLCASSLGDRAYYGYTFGSGTRLTVV.

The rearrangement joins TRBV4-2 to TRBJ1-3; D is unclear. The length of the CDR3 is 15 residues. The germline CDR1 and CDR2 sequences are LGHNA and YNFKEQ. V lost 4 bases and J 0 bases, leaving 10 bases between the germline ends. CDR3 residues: CASSPQQSSGNTIYF. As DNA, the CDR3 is TGTGCCAGCAGCCCACAGCAGAGCTCTGGAAACACCATATATTTT.

The CDR3 sequence is CASSFPGQGAGGYTF. The DNA of the CDR3 is TGTGCCAGCAGCTTCCCCGGGCAGGGGGCCGGTGGCTACACCTTC. This rearrangement joins TRBV5-4 to TRBJ1-2; 8 bases are a match to TRBD1. Per germline, CDR1 SGHNT and CDR2 YYREEE (reference sequence). With V trimmed by 2 bases and J by 7 bases, 10 bases remained unmatched. The CDR3 covers 15 residues.

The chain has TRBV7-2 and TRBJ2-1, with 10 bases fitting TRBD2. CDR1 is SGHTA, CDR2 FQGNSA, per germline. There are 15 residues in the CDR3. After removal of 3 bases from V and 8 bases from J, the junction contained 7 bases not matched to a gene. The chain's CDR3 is CASSFTSGAKYEQFF. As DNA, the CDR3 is TGTGCCAGCAGCTTCACTAGCGGGGCAAAGTATGAGCAGTTCTTC.

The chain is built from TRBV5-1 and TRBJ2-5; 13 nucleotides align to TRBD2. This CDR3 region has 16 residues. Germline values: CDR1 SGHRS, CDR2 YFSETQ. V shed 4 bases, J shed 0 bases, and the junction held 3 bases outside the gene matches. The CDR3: CASSPGTSGDQETQYF. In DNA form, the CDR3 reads TGCGCCAGCAGCCCAGGGACTAGCGGGGACCAAGAGACCCAGTACTTC. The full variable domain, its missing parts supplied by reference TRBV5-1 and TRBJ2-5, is KAGVTQTPRYLIKTRGQQVTLSCSPISGHRSVSWYQQTPGQGLQFLFEYFSETQRNKGNFPGRFSGRQFSNSRSEMNVSTLELGDSALYLCASSPGTSGDQETQYFGPGTRLLVL.

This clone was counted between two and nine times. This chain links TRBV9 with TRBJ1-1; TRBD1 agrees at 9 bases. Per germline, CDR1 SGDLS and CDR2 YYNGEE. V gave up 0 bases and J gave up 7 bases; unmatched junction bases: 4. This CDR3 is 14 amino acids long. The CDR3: CASSVEQGANEAFF. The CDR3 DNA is TGTGCCAGCAGCGTAGAACAGGGGGCGAATGAAGCTTTCTTT.

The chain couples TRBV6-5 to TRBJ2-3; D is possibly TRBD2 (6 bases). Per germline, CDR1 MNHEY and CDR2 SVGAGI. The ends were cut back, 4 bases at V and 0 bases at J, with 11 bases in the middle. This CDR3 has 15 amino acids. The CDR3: CASSSGGASTDTQYF. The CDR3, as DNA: TGTGCCAGCAGTTCGGGCGGGGCGAGCACAGATACGCAGTATTTT.

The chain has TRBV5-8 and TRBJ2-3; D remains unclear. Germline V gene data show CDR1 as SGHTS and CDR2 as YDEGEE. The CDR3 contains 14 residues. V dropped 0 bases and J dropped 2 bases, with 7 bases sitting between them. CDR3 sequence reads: CASSLAQDTDTQYF. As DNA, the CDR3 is TGTGCCAGCAGCTTGGCTCAGGACACAGATACGCAGTATTTT. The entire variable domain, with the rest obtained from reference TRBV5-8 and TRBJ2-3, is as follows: EAGVTQSPTHLIKTRGQQATLRCSPISGHTSVYWYQQALGLGLQFLLWYDEGEERNRGNFPPRFSGRQFPNYSSELNVNALELEDSALYLCASSLAQDTDTQYFGPGTRLTVL.

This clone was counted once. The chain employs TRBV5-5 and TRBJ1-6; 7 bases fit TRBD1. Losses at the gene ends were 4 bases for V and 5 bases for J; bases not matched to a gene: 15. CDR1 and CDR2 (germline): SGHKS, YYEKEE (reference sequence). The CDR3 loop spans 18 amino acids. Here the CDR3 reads CASSPRGHSSQDNSPLHF. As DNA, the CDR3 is TGTGCCAGCAGCCCAAGGGGGCATTCTTCTCAGGATAATTCACCCCTCCACTTT. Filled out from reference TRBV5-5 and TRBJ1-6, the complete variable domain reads DAGVTQSPTHLIKTRGQQVTLRCSPISGHKSVSWYQQVLGQGPQFIFQYYEKEERGRGNFPDRFSARQFPNYSSELNVNALLLGDSALYLCASSPRGHSSQDNSPLHFGNGTRLTVT.

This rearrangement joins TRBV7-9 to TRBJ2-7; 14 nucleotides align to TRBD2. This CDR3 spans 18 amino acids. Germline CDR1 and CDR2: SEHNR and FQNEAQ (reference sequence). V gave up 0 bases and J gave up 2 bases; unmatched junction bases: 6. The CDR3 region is CASSLAPGLAGETYEQYF. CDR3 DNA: TGTGCCAGCAGCTTAGCGCCGGGACTAGCGGGGGAGACCTACGAGCAGTACTTC.

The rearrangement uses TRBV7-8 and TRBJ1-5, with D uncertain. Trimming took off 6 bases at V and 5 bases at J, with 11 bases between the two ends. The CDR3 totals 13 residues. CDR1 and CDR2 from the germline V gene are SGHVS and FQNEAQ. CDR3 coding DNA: TGTGCCAGCAGTTCCGGACGGGATCAGCCCCAGCATTTT. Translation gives CASSSGRDQPQHF.

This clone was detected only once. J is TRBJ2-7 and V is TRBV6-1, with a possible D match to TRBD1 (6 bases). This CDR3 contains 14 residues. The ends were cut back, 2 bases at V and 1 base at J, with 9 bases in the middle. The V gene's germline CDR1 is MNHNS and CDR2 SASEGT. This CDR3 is CASSEQGKSYEQYF. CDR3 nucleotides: TGTGCCAGCAGTGAACAGGGGAAATCCTACGAGCAGTACTTC.

The CDR3: CSVEDGGGGRPQHF. The CDR3 DNA follows: TGCAGCGTTGAAGATGGGGGAGGGGGTCGGCCCCAGCATTTT. This chain uses TRBV29-1 with TRBJ1-5, with D possibly being TRBD1 (6 bases). Trimming cost V 0 bases and J 9 bases, with 15 bases left between them. Germline CDR1 reads SQVTM; CDR2 reads ANQGSEA. This CDR3 region has 14 residues.

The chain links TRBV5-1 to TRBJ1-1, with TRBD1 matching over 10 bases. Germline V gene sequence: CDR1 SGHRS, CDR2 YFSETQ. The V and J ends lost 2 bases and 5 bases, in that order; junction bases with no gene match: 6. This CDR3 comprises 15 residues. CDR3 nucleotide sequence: TGCGCCAGCAGCTTTCTGGGACAGGGGAGGACTGAAGCTTTCTTT. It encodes CASSFLGQGRTEAFF.

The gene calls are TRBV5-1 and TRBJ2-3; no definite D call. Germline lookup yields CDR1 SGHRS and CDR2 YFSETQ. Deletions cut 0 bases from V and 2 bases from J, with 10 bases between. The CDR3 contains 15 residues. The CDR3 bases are TGCGCCAGCAGCTTGGTCGGGCCTTCCACAGATACGCAGTATTTT. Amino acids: CASSLVGPSTDTQYF.

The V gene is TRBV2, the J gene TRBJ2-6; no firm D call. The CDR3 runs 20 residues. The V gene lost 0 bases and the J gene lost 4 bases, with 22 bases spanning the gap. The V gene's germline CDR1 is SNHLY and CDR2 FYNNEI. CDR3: CASSEAFVGLGQAGANVLTF. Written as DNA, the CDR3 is TGTGCCAGCAGTGAAGCGTTTGTCGGGTTAGGGCAGGCAGGGGCCAACGTCCTGACTTTC.

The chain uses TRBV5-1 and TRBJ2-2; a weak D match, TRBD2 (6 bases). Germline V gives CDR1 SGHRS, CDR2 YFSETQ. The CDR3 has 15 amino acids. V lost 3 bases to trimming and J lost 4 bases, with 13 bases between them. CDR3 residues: CASSSGRGGTGELFF. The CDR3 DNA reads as TGCGCCAGCAGCTCGGGACGGGGAGGCACCGGGGAGCTGTTTTTT.

The CDR3 spells CASSIGSYGYTF. The CDR3 bases are TGCGCCAGCAGCATCGGTAGCTATGGCTACACCTTC. The chain couples TRBV5-1 to TRBJ1-2; no firm D call. Germline loops: CDR1 SGHRS, CDR2 YFSETQ. This CDR3 spans 12 amino acids. V lost 4 bases to trimming and J lost 4 bases, with 8 bases between them.

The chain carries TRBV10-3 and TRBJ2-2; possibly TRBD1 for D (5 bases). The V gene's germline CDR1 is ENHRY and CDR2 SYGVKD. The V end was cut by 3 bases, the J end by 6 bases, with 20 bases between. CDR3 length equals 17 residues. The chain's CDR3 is CAISDRASSGRAGELFF. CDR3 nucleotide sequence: TGTGCCATCAGTGACAGGGCTTCTTCCGGGCGCGCCGGGGAGCTGTTTTTT.